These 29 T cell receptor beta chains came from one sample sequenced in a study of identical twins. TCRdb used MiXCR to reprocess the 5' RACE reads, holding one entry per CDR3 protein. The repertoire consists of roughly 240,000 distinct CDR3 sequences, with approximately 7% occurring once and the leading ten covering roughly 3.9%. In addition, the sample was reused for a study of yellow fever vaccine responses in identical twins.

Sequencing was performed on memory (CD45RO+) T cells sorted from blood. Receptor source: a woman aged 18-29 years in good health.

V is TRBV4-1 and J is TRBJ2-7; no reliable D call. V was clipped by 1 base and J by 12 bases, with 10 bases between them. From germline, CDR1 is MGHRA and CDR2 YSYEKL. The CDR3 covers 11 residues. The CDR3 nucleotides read TGCGCCAGCAGCCAAGGGGATAAGTGGTACTTC. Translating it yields CASSQGDKWYF.

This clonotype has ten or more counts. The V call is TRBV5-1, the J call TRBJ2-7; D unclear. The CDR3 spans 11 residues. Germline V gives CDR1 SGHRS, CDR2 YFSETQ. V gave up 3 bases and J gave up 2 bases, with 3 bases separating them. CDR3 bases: TGCGCCAGCAGCTGGACCTACGAGCAGTACGTC. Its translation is CASSWTYEQYV.

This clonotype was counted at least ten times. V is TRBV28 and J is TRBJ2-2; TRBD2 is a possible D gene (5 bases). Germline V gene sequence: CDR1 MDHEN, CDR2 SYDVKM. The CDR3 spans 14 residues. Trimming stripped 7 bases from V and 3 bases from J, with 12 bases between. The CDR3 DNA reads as TGTGCCAGCACCCCCCCGGGATACACCGGGGAGCTGTTTTTT. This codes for CASTPPGYTGELFF.

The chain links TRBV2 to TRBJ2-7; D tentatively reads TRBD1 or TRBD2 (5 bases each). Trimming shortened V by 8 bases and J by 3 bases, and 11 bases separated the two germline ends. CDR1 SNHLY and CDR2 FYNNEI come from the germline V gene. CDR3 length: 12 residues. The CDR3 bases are TGTGCCAGCTGGGACGGAAACTACGAGCAGTACTTC. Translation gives CASWDGNYEQYF.

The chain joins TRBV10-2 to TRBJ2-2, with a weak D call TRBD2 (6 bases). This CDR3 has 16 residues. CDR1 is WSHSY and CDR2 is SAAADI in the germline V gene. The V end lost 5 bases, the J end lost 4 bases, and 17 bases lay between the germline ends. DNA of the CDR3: TGCGCCAGCAGTCCGCCTCCGGGAGAGAGCACCGGGGAGCTGTTTTTT. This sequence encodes CASSPPPGESTGELFF.

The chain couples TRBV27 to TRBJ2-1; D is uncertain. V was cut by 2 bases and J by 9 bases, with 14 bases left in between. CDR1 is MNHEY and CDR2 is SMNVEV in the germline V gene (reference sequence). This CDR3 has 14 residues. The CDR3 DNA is TGTGCCAGCAGTTTAAGTCAGGTAGTCACTGAGCAGTTCTTC. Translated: CASSLSQVVTEQFF.

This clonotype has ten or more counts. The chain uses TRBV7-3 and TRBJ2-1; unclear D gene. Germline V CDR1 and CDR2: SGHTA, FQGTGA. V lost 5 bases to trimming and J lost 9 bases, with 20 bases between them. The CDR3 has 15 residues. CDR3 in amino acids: CASSQMGSSVSEQFF. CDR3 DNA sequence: TGTGCCAGCAGCCAAATGGGCAGTAGTGTCAGTGAGCAGTTCTTC.

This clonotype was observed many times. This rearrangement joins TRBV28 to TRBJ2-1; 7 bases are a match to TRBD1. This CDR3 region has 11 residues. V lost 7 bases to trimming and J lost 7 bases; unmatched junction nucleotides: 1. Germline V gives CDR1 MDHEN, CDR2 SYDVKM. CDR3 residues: CASTRGNEQFF. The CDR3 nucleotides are TGTGCCAGCACCAGGGGGAATGAGCAGTTCTTC.

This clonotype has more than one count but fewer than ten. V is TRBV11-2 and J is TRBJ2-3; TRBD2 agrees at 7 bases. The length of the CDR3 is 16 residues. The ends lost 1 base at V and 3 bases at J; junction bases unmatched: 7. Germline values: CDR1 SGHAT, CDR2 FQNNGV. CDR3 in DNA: TGTGCCAGCAGCTTAGGCGGGAGAGGTGGGACAGATACGCAGTATTTT. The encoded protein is CASSLGGRGGTDTQYF.

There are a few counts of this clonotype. The DNA of the CDR3 is TGTGCCATCAGCCCCGGGACAAGAATTAACTATGGCTACACCTTC. Protein product: CAISPGTRINYGYTF. V is TRBV10-3 and J is TRBJ1-2; maybe TRBD1 (6 bases). Trimming removed 6 bases at V and 1 base at J, with 15 bases between. Germline V gene data show CDR1 as ENHRY and CDR2 as SYGVKD. The CDR3 has 15 amino acids.

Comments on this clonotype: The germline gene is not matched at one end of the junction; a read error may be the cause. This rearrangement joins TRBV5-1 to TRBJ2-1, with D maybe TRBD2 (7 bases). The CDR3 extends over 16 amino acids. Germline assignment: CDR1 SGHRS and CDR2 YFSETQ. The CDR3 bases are TGCGCCAGCAGTTTGGGGGCCGGGAGGACATACGATGAGCAGTTCTTC. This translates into CASSLGAGRTYDEQFF.

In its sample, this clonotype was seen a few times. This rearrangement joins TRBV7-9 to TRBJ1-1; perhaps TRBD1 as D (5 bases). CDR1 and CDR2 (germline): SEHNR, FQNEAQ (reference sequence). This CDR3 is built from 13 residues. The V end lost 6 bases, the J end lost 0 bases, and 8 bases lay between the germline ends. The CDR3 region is CASRPDMNTEAFF. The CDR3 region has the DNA TGTGCCAGCAGGCCGGACATGAACACTGAAGCTTTCTTT.

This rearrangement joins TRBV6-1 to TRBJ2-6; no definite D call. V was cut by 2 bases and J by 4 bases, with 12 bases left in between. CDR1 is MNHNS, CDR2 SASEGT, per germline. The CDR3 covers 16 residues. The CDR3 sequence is CASSEYGRVGANVLTF. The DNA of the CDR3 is TGTGCCAGCAGTGAATACGGAAGGGTAGGGGCCAACGTCCTGACTTTC.

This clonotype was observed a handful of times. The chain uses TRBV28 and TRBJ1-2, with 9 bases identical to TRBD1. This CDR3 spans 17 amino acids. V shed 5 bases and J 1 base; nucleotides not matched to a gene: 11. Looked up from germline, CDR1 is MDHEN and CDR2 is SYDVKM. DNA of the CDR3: TGTGCCAGCAGTCCGAGGACAGGGGAGAAGCTTAACTATGGCTACACCTTC. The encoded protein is CASSPRTGEKLNYGYTF.

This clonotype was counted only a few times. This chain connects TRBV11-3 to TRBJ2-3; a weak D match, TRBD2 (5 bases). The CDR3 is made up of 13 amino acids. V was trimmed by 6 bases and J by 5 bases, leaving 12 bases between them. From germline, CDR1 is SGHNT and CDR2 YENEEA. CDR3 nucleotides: TGTGCCAGCAGTCGTCTAGAGGGAGATACGCAGTATTTT. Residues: CASSRLEGDTQYF.

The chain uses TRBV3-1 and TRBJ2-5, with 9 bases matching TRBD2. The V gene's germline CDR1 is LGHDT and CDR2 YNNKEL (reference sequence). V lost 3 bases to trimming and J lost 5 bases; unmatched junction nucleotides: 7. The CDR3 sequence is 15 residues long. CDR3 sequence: CASSQDSGSLETQYF. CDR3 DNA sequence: TGTGCCAGCAGCCAGGATAGCGGGAGTCTCGAGACCCAGTACTTC.

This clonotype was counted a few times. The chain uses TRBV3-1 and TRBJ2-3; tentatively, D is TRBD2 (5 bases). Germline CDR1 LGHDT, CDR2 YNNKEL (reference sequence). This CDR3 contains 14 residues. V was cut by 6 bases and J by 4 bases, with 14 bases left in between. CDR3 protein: CASRKWGAADTQYF. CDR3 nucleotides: TGTGCCAGCAGAAAGTGGGGAGCGGCAGATACGCAGTATTTT.

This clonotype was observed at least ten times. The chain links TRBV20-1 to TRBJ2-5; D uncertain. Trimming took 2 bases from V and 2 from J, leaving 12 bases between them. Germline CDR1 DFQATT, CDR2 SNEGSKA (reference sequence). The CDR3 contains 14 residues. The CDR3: CSARRDTKQETQYF. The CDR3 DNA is TGCAGTGCTAGACGAGACACTAAACAAGAGACCCAGTACTTC.

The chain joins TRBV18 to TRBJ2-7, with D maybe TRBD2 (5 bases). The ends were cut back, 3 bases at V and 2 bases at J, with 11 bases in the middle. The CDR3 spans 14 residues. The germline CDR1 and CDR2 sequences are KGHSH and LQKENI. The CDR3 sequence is CASSPDRGTYEQYF. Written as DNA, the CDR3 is TGTGCCAGCTCACCCGACCGGGGAACCTACGAGCAGTACTTC. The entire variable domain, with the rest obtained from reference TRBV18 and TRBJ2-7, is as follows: NAGVMQNPRHLVRRRGQEARLRCSPMKGHSHVYWYRQLPEEGLKFMVYLQKENIIDESGMPKERFSAEFPKEGPSILRIQQVVRGDSAAYFCASSPDRGTYEQYFGPGTRLTVT.

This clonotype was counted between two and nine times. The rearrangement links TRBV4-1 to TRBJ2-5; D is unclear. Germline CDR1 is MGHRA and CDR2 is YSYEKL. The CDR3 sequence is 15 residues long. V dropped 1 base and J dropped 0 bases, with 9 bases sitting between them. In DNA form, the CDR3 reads TGCGCCAGCAGCCAAGGACGTGACTACCAAGAGACCCAGTACTTC. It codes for CASSQGRDYQETQYF.

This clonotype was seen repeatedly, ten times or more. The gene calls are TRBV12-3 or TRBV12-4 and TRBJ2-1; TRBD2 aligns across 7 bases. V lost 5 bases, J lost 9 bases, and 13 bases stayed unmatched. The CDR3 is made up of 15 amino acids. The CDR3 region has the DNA TGTGCCAGCAGTGGTTGGCTAGCGGACCCCGGTGAGCAGTTCTTC. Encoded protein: CASSGWLADPGEQFF.

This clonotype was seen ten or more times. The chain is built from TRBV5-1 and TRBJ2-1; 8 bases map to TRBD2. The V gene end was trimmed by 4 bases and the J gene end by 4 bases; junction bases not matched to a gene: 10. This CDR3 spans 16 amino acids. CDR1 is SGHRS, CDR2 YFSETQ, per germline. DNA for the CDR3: TGCGCCAGCAGCCCCTCTGTAGCGGGGAGATACAATGAGCAGTTCTTC. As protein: CASSPSVAGRYNEQFF.

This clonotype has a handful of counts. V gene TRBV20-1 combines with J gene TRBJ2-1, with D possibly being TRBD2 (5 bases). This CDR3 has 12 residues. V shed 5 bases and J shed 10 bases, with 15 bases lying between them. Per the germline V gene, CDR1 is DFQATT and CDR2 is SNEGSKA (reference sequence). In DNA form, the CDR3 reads TGCAGTGCTGTACAAAATACGGGAGAGCAGTTCTTC. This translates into CSAVQNTGEQFF.

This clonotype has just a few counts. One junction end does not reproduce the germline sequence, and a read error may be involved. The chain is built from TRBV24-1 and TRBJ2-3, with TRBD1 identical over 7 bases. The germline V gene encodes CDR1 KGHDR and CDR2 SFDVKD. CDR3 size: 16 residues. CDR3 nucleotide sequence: TGTGCCACCAGTGATTGGTCGGGACAGTCTAAAGATACGAAGTATTTT. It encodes CATSDWSGQSKDTKYF.

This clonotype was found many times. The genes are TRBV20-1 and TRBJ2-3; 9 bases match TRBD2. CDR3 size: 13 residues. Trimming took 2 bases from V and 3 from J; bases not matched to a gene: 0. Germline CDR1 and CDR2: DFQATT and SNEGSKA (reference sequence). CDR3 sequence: CSARLAGTDTQYF. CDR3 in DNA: TGCAGTGCTAGACTAGCGGGAACAGATACGCAGTATTTT.

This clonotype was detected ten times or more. The CDR3 region is CASSRDSQETQYF. The CDR3 DNA follows: TGTGCCAGCAGCCGGGACAGTCAAGAGACCCAGTACTTC. The V call is TRBV7-2, the J call TRBJ2-5; TRBD1 matches at 7 bases. Germline V gene data show CDR1 as SGHTA and CDR2 as FQGNSA. V trimming: 5 bases; J trimming: 2 bases; junction bases outside the gene matches: 2. The CDR3 loop spans 13 amino acids.

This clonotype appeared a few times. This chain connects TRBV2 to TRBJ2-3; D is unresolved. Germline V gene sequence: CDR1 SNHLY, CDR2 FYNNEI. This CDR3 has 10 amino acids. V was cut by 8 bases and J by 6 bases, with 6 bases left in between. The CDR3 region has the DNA TGTGCCAGCGGAGAGGATACGCAGTATTTT. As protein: CASGEDTQYF.

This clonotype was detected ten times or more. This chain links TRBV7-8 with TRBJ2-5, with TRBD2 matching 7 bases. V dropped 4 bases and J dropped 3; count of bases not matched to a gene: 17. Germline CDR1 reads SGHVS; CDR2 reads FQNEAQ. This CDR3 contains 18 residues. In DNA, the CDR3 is TGTGCCAGCAGCTCAAGGGGTCCGGCGGGAGAGGGTAAAGAGACCCAGTACTTC. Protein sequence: CASSSRGPAGEGKETQYF.

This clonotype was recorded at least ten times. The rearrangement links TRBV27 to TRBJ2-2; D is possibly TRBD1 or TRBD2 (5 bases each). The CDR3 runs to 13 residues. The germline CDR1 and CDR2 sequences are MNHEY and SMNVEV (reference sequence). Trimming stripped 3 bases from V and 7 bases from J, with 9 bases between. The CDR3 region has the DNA TGTGCCAGCAGTTTTGGGGGTAGCGGGGAGCTGTTTTTT. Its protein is CASSFGGSGELFF.